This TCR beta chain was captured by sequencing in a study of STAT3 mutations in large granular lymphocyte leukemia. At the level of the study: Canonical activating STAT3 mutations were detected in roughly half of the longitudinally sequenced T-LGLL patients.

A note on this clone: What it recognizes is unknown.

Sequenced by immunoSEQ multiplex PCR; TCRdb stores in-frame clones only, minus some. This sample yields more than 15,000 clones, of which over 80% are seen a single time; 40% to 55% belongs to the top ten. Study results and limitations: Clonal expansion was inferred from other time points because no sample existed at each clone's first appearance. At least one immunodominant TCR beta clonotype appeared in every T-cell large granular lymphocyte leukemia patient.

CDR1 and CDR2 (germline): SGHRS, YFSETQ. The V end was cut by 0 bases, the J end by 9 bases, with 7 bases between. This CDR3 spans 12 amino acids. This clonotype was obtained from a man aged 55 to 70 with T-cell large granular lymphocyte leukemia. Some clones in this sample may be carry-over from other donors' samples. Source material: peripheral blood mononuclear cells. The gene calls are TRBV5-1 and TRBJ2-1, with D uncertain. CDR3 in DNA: TGCGCCAGCAGCTTGGAACACGGTGAGCAGTTCTTC. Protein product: CASSLEHGEQFF. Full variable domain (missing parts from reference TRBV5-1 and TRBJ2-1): KAGVTQTPRYLIKTRGQQVTLSCSPISGHRSVSWYQQTPGQGLQFLFEYFSETQRNKGNFPGRFSGRQFSNSRSEMNVSTLELGDSALYLCASSLEHGEQFFGPGTRLTVL.